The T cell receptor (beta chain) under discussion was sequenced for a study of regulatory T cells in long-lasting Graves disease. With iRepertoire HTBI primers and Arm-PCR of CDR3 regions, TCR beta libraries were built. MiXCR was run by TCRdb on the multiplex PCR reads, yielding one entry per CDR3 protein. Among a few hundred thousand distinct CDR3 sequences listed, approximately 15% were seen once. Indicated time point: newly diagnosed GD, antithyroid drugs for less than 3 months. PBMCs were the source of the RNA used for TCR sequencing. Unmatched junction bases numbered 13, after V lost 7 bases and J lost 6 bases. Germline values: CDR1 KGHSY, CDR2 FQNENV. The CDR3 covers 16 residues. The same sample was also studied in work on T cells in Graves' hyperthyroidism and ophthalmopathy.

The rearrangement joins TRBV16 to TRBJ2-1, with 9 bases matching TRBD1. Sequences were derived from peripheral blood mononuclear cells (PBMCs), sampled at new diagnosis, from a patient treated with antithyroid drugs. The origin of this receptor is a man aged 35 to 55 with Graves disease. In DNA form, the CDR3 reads TGTGCCAGCACCCACTTCCGGGACAGGGAAAGCAATGAGCAGTTCTTC. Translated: CASTHFRDRESNEQFF.